Listed below are T cell receptor beta chains from one sample, sequenced in a study of vaccination effects on CD4 cells after COVID-19. These receptors lack a known antigen. Assay: immunoSEQ multiplex PCR; the TCRdb copy retains only in-frame clones and omits some. The table includes approximately 29,000 clones, under 85% detected once. The source material was CD4+ T cells from PBMCs cultured with a peptide pool, sampled before COVID-19 vaccination. All receptors come from a human donor who had a prior SARS-CoV-2 infection. The CDR3 runs from the conserved cysteine through the conserved F or W. A D gene is named only where the DNA matches it firmly. The size of a clone is reported for some rows only, either as once, few or many, or as a class for expanded clones.

d_call	v_call	j_call	clone_size	cdr3_nt	cdr3_aa
.	TRBV20-1	TRBJ2-7	.	TGCAGTGCTAGCAGGAGCTACGAGCAGTACTTC	CSASRSYEQYF
.	TRBV9	TRBJ2-3	few	TGTGCCAGCAGCCCGAATGAAGATACGCAGTATTTT	CASSPNEDTQYF
.	TRBV28	TRBJ2-7	.	TGTGCCAGCAGTTTCGTGGAGACCTCCTACGAGCAGTACTTC	CASSFVETSYEQYF
.	TRBV7-3	TRBJ1-2	.	TGTGCCAGCAGCCCCGGACGGACTGAGGCGGGCTACACCTTC	CASSPGRTEAGYTF
.	TRBV25-1	TRBJ1-3	.	TGTGCCAGCAGTCCCGGGGAGGGGTGGCCCTCTGGAAACACCATATATTTT	CASSPGEGWPSGNTIYF
.	TRBV12-3/TRBV12-4	TRBJ2-2	.	TGTGCCAGCAGTTTATTTTCCACCGGGGAGCTGTTTTTT	CASSLFSTGELFF
TRBD2	TRBV3-1/TRBV3-2	TRBJ2-5	.	TGTGCCAGCAGCCATGGGACTAGCGAGACCCAAGAGACCCAGTACTTC	CASSHGTSETQETQYF
.	TRBV7-3	TRBJ2-1	.	TGTGCCAGCAGCCCTGGGGGATTCTCCTACAATGAGCAGTTCTTC	CASSPGGFSYNEQFF
.	TRBV15	TRBJ2-2	.	TGTGCCACCAGCAGAGAGCGGACGAACACCGGGGAGCTGTTTTTT	CATSRERTNTGELFF
.	TRBV18	TRBJ1-2	few	TGTGCCAGCTCACCGGGGACGGATGGCTACACCTTC	CASSPGTDGYTF
TRBD2	TRBV9	TRBJ2-3	.	TGTGCCAGCAGCCCCCGACTAGCGGGAGAGACAGATACGCAGTATTTT	CASSPRLAGETDTQYF
TRBD2	TRBV5-6	TRBJ2-1	.	TGTGCCAGCAGCTCTGAACTAGCGACATCCTACAATGAGCAGTTCTTC	CASSSELATSYNEQFF
TRBD1	TRBV2	TRBJ2-5	.	TGTGCCAGCAGATCGACAGGGCTCGAGACCCAGTACTTC	CASRSTGLETQYF
TRBD2	TRBV6-4	TRBJ2-3	few	TGTGCCAGCAGCTCCGGACTAGCGGGAAGTGATACGCAGTATTTT	CASSSGLAGSDTQYF
.	TRBV2	TRBJ2-5	.	TGTGCCAGCAGTGAATTCACAGCTCAAGAGACCCAGTACTTC	CASSEFTAQETQYF
.	TRBV9	TRBJ1-2	.	TGTGCCAGCAGCGTAGAGGGGGGGAGAGGACAATACGGGGGCTACACCTTC	CASSVEGGRGQYGGYTF
.	TRBV18	TRBJ1-3	.	TGTGCCAGCTCACCTTTGACTGCTACCTCTGGAAACACCATATATTTT	CASSPLTATSGNTIYF
.	TRBV18	TRBJ2-7	few	TGTGCCAGCTCACCACCGGGGCTCCACCCCGAGCAGTACTTC	CASSPPGLHPEQYF
TRBD1	TRBV5-8	TRBJ2-1	.	TGTGCCAGCAGCTTGTTTGAGACAGGGTTTACTGAGCAGTTCTTC	CASSLFETGFTEQFF
TRBD2	TRBV7-2	TRBJ2-3	few	TGTGCCAGCAGCAAAAGGCGGGAGTGGCCGGCAGATACGCAGTATTTT	CASSKRREWPADTQYF
TRBD1	TRBV5-4	TRBJ2-5	.	TGTGCCAGCAGCTTGGACAGGGGCGAGACCCAGTACTTC	CASSLDRGETQYF
TRBD2	TRBV7-9	TRBJ2-1	.	TGTGCCAGCAAGATCCTTTTAGCGGGGGACAATGAGCAGTTCTTC	CASKILLAGDNEQFF
.	TRBV7-9	TRBJ2-4	.	TGTGCCAGCAGCTTAGCGCAGATGGGAGACGTTGGCATTCAGTACTTC	CASSLAQMGDVGIQYF
.	TRBV18	TRBJ2-7	few	TGTGCCAGCTCATCTGACGGGGCGAGCTCCTACGAGCAGTACTTC	CASSSDGASSYEQYF
TRBD2	TRBV5-4	TRBJ2-5	.	TGTGCCAGCAGCTTGAATAGCGGGAAAGAGTACTTC	CASSLNSGKEYF
.	TRBV11-2	TRBJ2-7	.	TGTGCCAGCAGCTTAGTATACGGCCAGAAATCCTCCTACGAGCAGTACTTC	CASSLVYGQKSSYEQYF
.	TRBV2	TRBJ2-1	.	TGTGCCAGCAGGGAAGACACGGGACATGGGCAGTTCTTC	CASREDTGHGQFF
TRBD1	TRBV11-2	TRBJ2-5	.	TGTGCCAGCAGCTTCGGGGACAGGGATCCCGAGACCCAGTACTTC	CASSFGDRDPETQYF
.	TRBV3-1/TRBV3-2	TRBJ1-1	.	TGTGCCAGCAGCGATCGACACGGGGGATCCGAAGCTTTCTTT	CASSDRHGGSEAFF
TRBD2	TRBV5-4	TRBJ2-7	.	TGTGCCAGCAGCCTAGCGGGGGGACTCTCCTACGAGCAGTACTTC	CASSLAGGLSYEQYF
TRBD2	TRBV7-6	TRBJ2-1	.	TGTGCCAGCAGCCCTGCTAGCGGGTACAACAATGAGCAGTTCTTC	CASSPASGYNNEQFF
.	TRBV7-9	TRBJ2-3	.	TGTGCCAGCAGCACCAACCGGGACTCCTGGGGGGATACGCAGTATTTT	CASSTNRDSWGDTQYF
.	TRBV5-6	TRBJ2-5	.	TGTGCCAGCAGCGGATGGGTATCGGAGACCCAGTACTTC	CASSGWVSETQYF
TRBD1	TRBV5-5	TRBJ2-1	.	TGTGCCAGCAGCTTGGTTACAGGGGGCTCCTACAATGAGCAGTTCTTC	CASSLVTGGSYNEQFF
TRBD2	TRBV28	TRBJ2-1	.	TGTGCCAGCAGTTTAGGGGGGGGAGTAGTTTATGAGCAGTTCTTC	CASSLGGGVVYEQFF
TRBD1	TRBV4-3	TRBJ1-2	.	TGCGCCAGCAGCCACCCGGACAGGATTAACGGTGGCTACACCTTC	CASSHPDRINGGYTF
.	TRBV7-8	TRBJ1-2	once	TGTGCCAGCAGGCCACTCAGGACGCTCTATGGCTACACCTTC	CASRPLRTLYGYTF
.	TRBV19	TRBJ1-4	.	TGTGCCAGTAAGAGGCAGAACCTAAATGAAAAACTGTTTTTT	CASKRQNLNEKLFF
.	TRBV18	TRBJ2-6	.	TGTGCCAGCTCACTGGATTATCCCCTGAGCTCTGGGGCCAACGTCCTGACTTTC	CASSLDYPLSSGANVLTF
TRBD1	TRBV20-1	TRBJ1-2	.	TGCAGTGCCGGCCCCCAGGACAGGAGCTTCTTC	CSAGPQDRSFF
TRBD2	TRBV19	TRBJ2-1	.	TGTGCCAGTAGTATAATGGCTAGCGGGGGCTCCTACAATGAGCAGTTCTTC	CASSIMASGGSYNEQFF
TRBD1	TRBV2	TRBJ1-6	.	TGTGCCAGCAGCGGAAAGCCGGGACAGGGGTACTCACCCCTCCACTTT	CASSGKPGQGYSPLHF
.	TRBV7-2	TRBJ1-2	.	TGTGCCAGCAGCTTGACAGCTAACTATGGCTACACCTTC	CASSLTANYGYTF
.	TRBV7-3	TRBJ2-2	.	TGTGCCAGCAGCTTACTAGATGGCAGGGTCAACACCGGGGAGCTGTTTTTT	CASSLLDGRVNTGELFF
.	TRBV3-1/TRBV3-2	TRBJ1-2	.	TGTGCCAGCAGCCAGAGGGGCGGCGGGGGCTTCACCTTC	CASSQRGGGGFTF
.	TRBV29-1	TRBJ2-5	.	TGCAGCGTCTCACTCGGGGAGACCCAGTACTTC	CSVSLGETQYF
.	TRBV15	TRBJ2-3	.	TGTGCCACCAGCAGAGATGACCAGCCTACGCTGGGGACGCAGTATTTT	CATSRDDQPTLGTQYF
.	TRBV6-5	TRBJ2-3	.	TGTGCCAGCAGTTACGGCACAGATACGCAGTATTTT	CASSYGTDTQYF
.	TRBV30	TRBJ2-1	.	TGTGCCTGGACCCCGGTAGTTGAGCAGTTCTTC	CAWTPVVEQFF
.	TRBV4-3	TRBJ2-3	.	TGCGCCAGCAGCCAAGCGTGGGGGCGGGGAGCAGATACGCAGTATTTT	CASSQAWGRGADTQYF
.	TRBV20-1	TRBJ2-1	.	TGCAGTGCCCCACGCCTAAATGAGCAGTTCTTC	CSAPRLNEQFF
.	TRBV9	TRBJ2-6	.	TGTGCCAGCAGCGTTAGGGCTGGGGCCAACGTCCTGACTTTC	CASSVRAGANVLTF
.	TRBV4-2	TRBJ2-7	.	TGTGCCAGCAGCCTCACCCGCGACAGTGACTACGAGCAGTACTTC	CASSLTRDSDYEQYF
.	TRBV5-1	TRBJ1-4	.	TGCGCCAGCAGCTTGGGATCGGGGGTCGCTAATGAAAAACTGTTTTTT	CASSLGSGVANEKLFF
TRBD2	TRBV7-6	TRBJ2-1	few	TGTGCCAGCAGCTCGAAGGGGTACACTAGCGGGAGGGCCGCGGGTGAGCAGTTCTTC	CASSSKGYTSGRAAGEQFF
TRBD2	TRBV7-2	TRBJ2-1	.	TGTGCCTCAAGCGGGGGCCTCTTTAGGAATGAGCAGTTCTTC	CASSGGLFRNEQFF
.	TRBV12-3/TRBV12-4	TRBJ2-3	.	TGTGCCAGCCAACCGACCCACACAGATACGCAGTATTTT	CASQPTHTDTQYF
.	TRBV6-5	TRBJ1-1	.	TGTGCCAGCAGTACCATGACCGGCTGGGAAGCTTTCTTT	CASSTMTGWEAFF